This T cell receptor beta chain was obtained from a study of blood T cell repertoires in COVID-19. Whole-study context: The United States, Italy and Spain were the sources of the acute and convalescent COVID-19 samples. In each case, the material was cDNA or gDNA derived from T cells, B-cell-depleted T cells, or PBMCs.

In the source study's methods: From reference gene primer amplification, estimates of nucleated cell counts were derived. Only in-frame clones appear in the TCRdb table, and some are missing; sequencing was by immunoSEQ multiplex PCR. The DNA was the basis for D and trimming; V, J and clone size are from that table. The sample records around 130,000 clones, roughly 89% being singletons. The V gene lost 10 bases and the J gene lost 0 bases, with 10 bases spanning the gap. The CDR3 totals 13 residues. CDR1 is ENHRY and CDR2 is SYGVKD in the germline V gene. Sequencing used peripheral blood. The TCR comes from a woman in her forties or fifties with acute or convalescent COVID-19. The rearrangement links TRBV10-3 to TRBJ1-3; TRBD1 is a possible D gene (6 bases). Here the CDR3 DNA reads TGTGCCACGGGGGGGGCCTCTGGAAACACCATATATTTT. Translation gives CATGGASGNTIYF.